This passage covers 32 T cell receptor beta chains from one sample sequenced in a study of coeliac disease. Data came from immunoSEQ multiplex PCR; TCRdb stores just in-frame clones and leaves some out. The data contain about 4,900 clones, more than 55% of them seen just once; the ten biggest clones take up 11% to 15%. The sequenced material came from lymphocytes from the gut lamina propria. These receptors were collected from a woman in her 40s.

This chain links TRBV18 with TRBJ1-5; D gene unclear. Germline loops: CDR1 KGHSH, CDR2 LQKENI. The V gene lost 1 base and the J gene lost 4 bases, with 5 bases spanning the gap. CDR3 length: 13 residues. This CDR3 reads CASSPQENQPQHF. The DNA for the CDR3 is TGTGCCAGCTCACCACAGGAGAATCAGCCCCAGCATTTT.

The sample holds a few counts of this clone. The chain recombines TRBV2 with TRBJ2-7, with TRBD1 matching 10 bases. The V and J ends lost 7 bases and 6 bases, in that order; junction bases with no gene match: 12. This CDR3 is 15 amino acids long. Looked up from germline, CDR1 is SNHLY and CDR2 is FYNNEI. The CDR3 protein is CASTPTGGAIGEQYF. The CDR3 nucleotides are TGTGCCAGCACCCCGACAGGGGGCGCGATTGGCGAGCAGTACTTC. Full variable domain (missing parts from reference TRBV2 and TRBJ2-7): EPEVTQTPSHQVTQMGQEVILRCVPISNHLYFYWYRQILGQKVEFLVSFYNNEISEKSEIFDDQFSVERPDGSNFTLKIRSTKLEDSAMYFCASTPTGGAIGEQYFGPGTRLTVT.

A few counts support this clone. The V gene is TRBV9, the J gene TRBJ2-1; 10 bases are shared with TRBD2. Losses at the gene ends were 0 bases for V and 4 bases for J; bases not matched to a gene: 10. From germline, CDR1 is SGDLS and CDR2 YYNGEE. There are 18 residues in the CDR3. The CDR3 here is CASSVGALAGERYNEQFF. The DNA for the CDR3 is TGTGCCAGCAGCGTAGGGGCGCTAGCGGGAGAGAGGTACAATGAGCAGTTCTTC.

V is TRBV10-1 and J is TRBJ1-2, with 7 bases fitting TRBD1. V shed 6 bases, J shed 0 bases, and the junction held 1 base outside the gene matches. Germline loops: CDR1 WNHNN, CDR2 SYGVQD (reference sequence). The CDR3 contains 13 residues. Here the CDR3 DNA reads TGCGCCAGCAGCCAGGGGGCTAACTATGGCTACACCTTC. This translates into CASSQGANYGYTF.

The chain is built from TRBV19 and TRBJ2-7; 10 nucleotides align to TRBD1. Germline CDR1 LNHDA, CDR2 SQIVND (reference sequence). CDR3 length: 14 residues. V lost 0 bases, J lost 6 bases, and 2 bases stayed unmatched. The CDR3 reads CASSIETGGAEQYF. The CDR3, as DNA: TGTGCCAGTAGTATAGAGACAGGGGGCGCCGAGCAGTACTTC.

V gene TRBV5-1 combines with J gene TRBJ1-1; D not certain. The CDR3 is 16 amino acids. The V gene lost 3 bases and the J gene lost 0 bases, with 15 bases spanning the gap. Germline V gene sequence: CDR1 SGHRS, CDR2 YFSETQ. Here the CDR3 reads CASSSTDRVMNTEAFF. The CDR3 coding sequence is TGCGCCAGCAGCTCCACGGATCGGGTTATGAACACTGAAGCTTTCTTT.

The chain uses TRBV6-1 and TRBJ2-7, with D uncertain. Germline-derived CDR1 and CDR2 are MNHNS and SASEGT. CDR3 length equals 13 residues. V lost 2 bases, J lost 3 bases, and 8 bases lay in between. DNA of the CDR3: TGTGCCAGCAGTGAACACAGAAGCTACGAGCAGTACTTC. Translation gives CASSEHRSYEQYF.

The rearrangement links TRBV6-5 to TRBJ2-3; TRBD1 might be the D (6 bases). This CDR3 spans 16 amino acids. Trimming took 4 bases from V and 5 from J, leaving 19 bases between them. Per the germline V gene, CDR1 is MNHEY and CDR2 is SVGAGI. CDR3 sequence reads: CASSSQGRPKRDTQYF. The CDR3 nucleotides are TGTGCCAGCAGTTCACAGGGAAGGCCAAAAAGAGATACGCAGTATTTT.

In its sample, this clone was seen once. The V gene is TRBV4-1, the J gene TRBJ1-4; a weak D match, TRBD1 (5 bases). This CDR3 comprises 15 residues. Trimming pared 0 bases from V and 4 bases from J, leaving 9 bases between. Germline V gene sequence: CDR1 MGHRA, CDR2 YSYEKL. CDR3 DNA: TGCGCCAGCAGCCAAGATCAGGGATTTAATGAAAAACTGTTTTTT. Residues: CASSQDQGFNEKLFF.

This clone was counted only a few times. Written as DNA, the CDR3 is TGTGCCAGCAGCGAAAGACAGGGTCAAGAGACCCAGTACTTC. Residues: CASSERQGQETQYF. V is TRBV2 and J is TRBJ2-5; 7 positions match TRBD1. The V gene's germline CDR1 is SNHLY and CDR2 FYNNEI. The CDR3 has 14 amino acids. Losses at the gene ends were 6 bases for V and 2 bases for J; bases not matched to a gene: 6.

CDR3 in amino acids: CASSLGPSGRADTQYF. The CDR3 DNA follows: TGTGCCAGCAGCTTGGGCCCTTCCGGGAGGGCAGATACGCAGTATTTT. This chain links TRBV5-5 with TRBJ2-3; 8 positions agree with TRBD2. The V gene's germline CDR1 is SGHKS and CDR2 YYEKEE (reference sequence). The CDR3 has 16 amino acids. Losses at the gene ends were 0 bases for V and 4 bases for J; bases not matched to a gene: 7.

The J gene is TRBJ2-7, the V gene TRBV6-5, with 7 positions matching TRBD1. The J segment lost 3 bases and the V segment lost 5 bases, leaving 7 bases of the junction unmatched. The CDR3 runs 14 residues. The germline V gene encodes CDR1 MNHEY and CDR2 SVGAGI. DNA for the CDR3: TGTGCCAGCAGTCCCCGAGGGACAGACTACGAGCAGTACTTC. It translates to CASSPRGTDYEQYF.

The J gene is TRBJ1-2, the V gene TRBV19; no clear D gene. The germline V and J ends were trimmed by 6 bases and 3 bases, with 14 bases remaining between them. Germline V gives CDR1 LNHDA, CDR2 SQIVND (reference sequence). The CDR3 has 14 amino acids. The CDR3 loop reads CASSIIWADYGYTF. The CDR3 bases are TGTGCCAGTAGCATAATTTGGGCAGACTATGGCTACACCTTC.

The chain links TRBV5-8 to TRBJ1-5; tentative D call: TRBD1 (6 bases). V was shortened by 2 bases and J by 0 bases, with 9 bases between the two germline ends. CDR3 length: 15 residues. In germline, CDR1 is SGHTS, CDR2 YDEGEE. This CDR3 reads CASSLQGYSNQPQHF. As DNA, the CDR3 is TGTGCCAGCAGCTTACAGGGATATAGCAATCAGCCCCAGCATTTT.

This chain joins TRBV6-1 and TRBJ1-3; the D gene is possibly TRBD1 (5 bases). The CDR3 is 14 amino acids. With 6 bases removed from V and 0 bases from J, the gap between germline ends came to 9 bases. Germline V gene lookup returns CDR1 MNHNS and CDR2 SASEGT. The CDR3 here is CASRQAASGNTIYF. The CDR3 DNA reads TGTGCCAGCAGACAGGCAGCCTCTGGAAACACCATATATTTT.

This chain connects TRBV7-2 to TRBJ1-5; 10 bases align to TRBD1. Per germline, CDR1 SGHTA and CDR2 FQGNSA. The CDR3 runs to 16 residues. V lost 1 base, J lost 2 bases, and 2 bases stayed unmatched. The CDR3 DNA is TGTGCCAGCAGCTTAGTTGGGACAGGGGGCAATCAGCCCCAGCATTTT. This gives the protein CASSLVGTGGNQPQHF.

This clone was detected only a few times. Other nucleotide sequences from this sample produce the same CDR3. The chain combines TRBV5-6 with TRBJ2-2, with no clear D. This CDR3 has 13 amino acids. The germline V and J ends were trimmed by 0 bases and 5 bases, with 5 bases remaining between them. Per germline, CDR1 SGHDT and CDR2 YYEEEE. The DNA for the CDR3 is TGTGCCAGCAGCTTGGGACATACCGGGGAGCTGTTTTTT. It translates to CASSLGHTGELFF.

The genes are TRBV28 and TRBJ1-4; the D gene is possibly TRBD1 (5 bases). The CDR3 runs to 16 residues. V was shortened by 7 bases and J by 0 bases, with 15 bases between the two germline ends. CDR1 and CDR2 (germline): MDHEN, SYDVKM. CDR3 in amino acids: CASTLEGVATNEKLFF. As DNA, the CDR3 is TGTGCCAGCACCCTCGAAGGGGTTGCAACTAATGAAAAACTGTTTTTT.

The gene calls are TRBV19 and TRBJ1-5, with TRBD1 as a possible D gene (6 bases). Germline CDR1 reads LNHDA; CDR2 reads SQIVND (reference sequence). This CDR3 has 14 residues. Trimming removed 4 bases from V and 6 bases from J, with 13 bases in between. CDR3 in DNA: TGTGCCAGTAGTAGCACAGGGTTTGCTCAGCCCCAGCATTTT. This gives the protein CASSSTGFAQPQHF.

Only a few counts were recorded for this clone. The chain carries TRBV5-1 and TRBJ1-3; D is unclear. The germline gives CDR1 SGHRS, CDR2 YFSETQ. The CDR3 covers 13 residues. The ends were cut back, 0 bases at V and 8 bases at J, with 9 bases in the middle. This CDR3 is CASSLGVGDTIYF. The CDR3, as DNA: TGCGCCAGCAGCTTGGGTGTGGGAGACACCATATATTTT.

This chain uses TRBV5-6 with TRBJ2-5, with 8 bases that match TRBD1. The trim removed 1 base at V and 5 bases at J, leaving 7 bases unmatched. This CDR3 region has 15 residues. Germline CDR1 SGHDT, CDR2 YYEEEE. The CDR3 DNA is TGTGCCAGCAGCTTGAACCGACAGGGGACGGAGACCCAGTACTTC. Protein sequence: CASSLNRQGTETQYF.

The CDR3 sequence is CASSFKYEQYF. CDR3 sequence (DNA): TGTGCCAGCAGTTTTAAATACGAGCAGTACTTC. The chain recombines TRBV28 with TRBJ2-7; no reliable D call. The V and J ends lost 3 bases and 4 bases respectively, with 4 bases between them. The CDR3 totals 11 residues. CDR1 is MDHEN and CDR2 is SYDVKM in the germline V gene.

This chain connects TRBV2 to TRBJ1-5; tentatively, D is TRBD1 (5 bases). V dropped 7 bases and J dropped 1 base, with 20 bases sitting between them. Per the germline V gene, CDR1 is SNHLY and CDR2 is FYNNEI. This CDR3 comprises 17 residues. CDR3: CASTPGRRGGSNQPQHF. CDR3 coding DNA: TGTGCCAGCACCCCGGGCCGGAGGGGAGGCAGCAATCAGCCCCAGCATTTT. Filled out from reference TRBV2 and TRBJ1-5, the complete variable domain reads EPEVTQTPSHQVTQMGQEVILRCVPISNHLYFYWYRQILGQKVEFLVSFYNNEISEKSEIFDDQFSVERPDGSNFTLKIRSTKLEDSAMYFCASTPGRRGGSNQPQHFGDGTRLSIL.

This clone has just one count. This chain joins TRBV5-1 and TRBJ2-1, with TRBD2 matching 13 bases. There are 15 residues in the CDR3. In germline, CDR1 is SGHRS, CDR2 YFSETQ. With V trimmed by 0 bases and J by 7 bases, 1 base remained unmatched. For the CDR3, the DNA is TGCGCCAGCAGCTTGGAACTAGCGGGAGGGAATGAGCAGTTCTTC. Amino acids: CASSLELAGGNEQFF.

The rearrangement joins TRBV15 to TRBJ1-1; TRBD1 might be the D (6 bases). The CDR3 has 13 residues. Trimming left V 4 bases short and J 4 bases short, with 10 bases between. CDR1 LNHNV and CDR2 YYDKDF come from the germline V gene (reference sequence). This CDR3 reads CATSKVQGTEAFF. As DNA, the CDR3 is TGTGCCACCAGCAAAGTACAGGGCACTGAAGCTTTCTTT.

The gene calls are TRBV5-4 and TRBJ2-2, with 9 bases identical to TRBD2. This CDR3 has 15 residues. Per germline, CDR1 SGHNT and CDR2 YYREEE (reference sequence). Unmatched junction bases numbered 3, after V lost 0 bases and J lost 6 bases. The CDR3 here is CASSLAGLASGELFF. CDR3 DNA: TGTGCCAGCAGCTTGGCAGGACTAGCGTCCGGGGAGCTGTTTTTT. Based on the CDR3 plus reference TRBV5-4 and TRBJ2-2, the full variable domain is ETGVTQSPTHLIKTRGQQVTLRCSSQSGHNTVSWYQQALGQGPQFIFQYYREEENGRGNFPPRFSGLQFPNYSSELNVNALELDDSALYLCASSLAGLASGELFFGEGSRLTVL.

In nucleotides, the CDR3 is TGTGCCAGCAGCCCTGGGACAGCCGGACTCTATGGCTACACCTTC. Protein product: CASSPGTAGLYGYTF. The rearrangement uses TRBV5-5 and TRBJ1-2; 7 positions match TRBD1. Germline V gene sequence: CDR1 SGHKS, CDR2 YYEKEE (reference sequence). V was pared by 4 bases and J by 4 bases, with 10 bases of the junction left unmatched. This CDR3 region has 15 residues.

As concerns this clone: At the DNA level, this CDR3 is encoded by other sequences in the same sample as well. This rearrangement joins TRBV5-5 to TRBJ1-3; D uncertain. This CDR3 is 15 amino acids long. The germline V gene encodes CDR1 SGHKS and CDR2 YYEKEE (reference sequence). V dropped 0 bases and J dropped 0 bases, with 7 bases sitting between them. DNA of the CDR3: TGTGCCAGCAGCTTGGCCCAGGTCTCTGGAAACACCATATATTTT. It codes for CASSLAQVSGNTIYF.

J is TRBJ2-6 and V is TRBV6-1; D not certain. This CDR3 contains 12 residues. V lost 1 base, J lost 12 bases, and 7 bases lay in between. CDR1 MNHNS and CDR2 SASEGT come from the germline V gene. This chain's CDR3 is CASSEGQSVLTF. The DNA for the CDR3 is TGTGCCAGCAGTGAAGGGCAATCCGTCCTGACTTTC.

Only a few counts were recorded for this clone. CDR3 in amino acids: CASSQGWGLAGAEQYF. The CDR3 DNA sequence: TGCGCCAGCAGCCAAGGATGGGGACTAGCGGGAGCCGAGCAGTACTTC. V is TRBV4-1 and J is TRBJ2-7; TRBD2 agrees at 14 bases. V lost 1 base to trimming and J lost 6 bases; unmatched junction nucleotides: 5. CDR1 and CDR2 (germline): MGHRA, YSYEKL. The CDR3 totals 16 residues.

The chain carries TRBV2 and TRBJ2-5; 7 bases map to TRBD2. The CDR3 consists of 15 residues. Germline-derived CDR1 and CDR2 are SNHLY and FYNNEI. The J segment lost 5 bases and the V segment lost 2 bases, leaving 8 bases of the junction unmatched. The CDR3 sequence: CASSESVGGDETQYF. In DNA form, the CDR3 reads TGTGCCAGCAGTGAATCGGTTGGGGGGGACGAGACCCAGTACTTC.

The rearrangement joins TRBV28 to TRBJ2-1; TRBD2 matches 7 bases. The V gene end was trimmed by 6 bases and the J gene end by 14 bases; junction bases not matched to a gene: 10. Looked up from germline, CDR1 is MDHEN and CDR2 is SYDVKM. The CDR3 sequence is 12 residues long. The CDR3 DNA reads TGTGCCAGCAGCCTGGGAGGGCAGCACAAGTTCTTC. This gives the protein CASSLGGQHKFF.